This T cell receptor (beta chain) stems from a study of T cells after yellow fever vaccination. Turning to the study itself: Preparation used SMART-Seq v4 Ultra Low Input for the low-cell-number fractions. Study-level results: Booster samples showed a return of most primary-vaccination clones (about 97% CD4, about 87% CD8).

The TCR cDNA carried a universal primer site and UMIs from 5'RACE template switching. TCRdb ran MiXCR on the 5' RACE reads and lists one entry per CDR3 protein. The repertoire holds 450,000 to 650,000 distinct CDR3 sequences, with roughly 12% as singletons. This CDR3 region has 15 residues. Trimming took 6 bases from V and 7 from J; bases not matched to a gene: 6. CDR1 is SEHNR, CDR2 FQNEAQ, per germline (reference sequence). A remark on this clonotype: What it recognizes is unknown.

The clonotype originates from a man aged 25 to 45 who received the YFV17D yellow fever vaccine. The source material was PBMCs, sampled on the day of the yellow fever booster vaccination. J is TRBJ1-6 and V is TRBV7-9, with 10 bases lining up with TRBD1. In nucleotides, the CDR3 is TGTGCCAGCAGTCCTCCGACAGGGGGCAATTCACCCCTCCACTTT. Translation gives CASSPPTGGNSPLHF.